The clone carrying this T cell receptor (beta chain) was observed a few times. This specimen comes from a study of regulatory T cells in long-lasting Graves disease. HTBI primers from iRepertoire and Arm-PCR of CDR3 regions yielded the TCR beta libraries. TCRdb reprocessed the multiplex PCR reads with MiXCR, giving one entry per CDR3 protein. The sample includes 600,000 to 650,000 distinct CDR3 sequences, roughly 15% of them seen just once. This sample's time point: newly diagnosed GD, antithyroid drugs for less than 3 months. RNA extracted from PBMCs served as the sequencing template. These data were also reused for a study on T cells in Graves' hyperthyroidism and ophthalmopathy. Per that study: RT-PCR in the first round (using the HTBI primer set) targeted the TCR CDR3.

The TCR sequence derives from a woman aged 30 to 39 with Graves disease. The material was peripheral blood mononuclear cells (PBMCs), obtained at new diagnosis, from a patient treated with antithyroid drugs.

The CDR3 nucleotides read TGTGCCAGCAGGATCGGGGGCCGACAGGGATTATACAATGAGCAGTTCTTC. This sequence encodes CASRIGGRQGLYNEQFF. The chain is built from TRBV7-9 and TRBJ2-1; perhaps TRBD1 as D (7 bases). The germline V gene encodes CDR1 SEHNR and CDR2 FQNEAQ (reference sequence). This CDR3 contains 17 residues. The ends were cut back, 6 bases at V and 4 bases at J, with 22 bases in the middle.